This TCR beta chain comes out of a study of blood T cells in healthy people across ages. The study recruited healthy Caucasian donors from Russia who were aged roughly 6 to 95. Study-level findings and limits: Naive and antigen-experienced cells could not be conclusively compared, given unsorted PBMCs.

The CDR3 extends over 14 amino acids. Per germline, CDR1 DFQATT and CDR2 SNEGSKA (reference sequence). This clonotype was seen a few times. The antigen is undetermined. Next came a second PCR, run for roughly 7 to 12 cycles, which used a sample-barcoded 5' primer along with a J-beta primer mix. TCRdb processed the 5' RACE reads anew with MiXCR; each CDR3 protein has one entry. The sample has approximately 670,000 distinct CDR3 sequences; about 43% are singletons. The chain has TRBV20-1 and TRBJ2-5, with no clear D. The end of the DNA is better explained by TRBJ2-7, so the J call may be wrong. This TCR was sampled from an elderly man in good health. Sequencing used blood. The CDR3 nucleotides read TGCAGTGCACTTCGGGTAGCCTCCTTCTCCGAGCAGTACTTC. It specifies CSALRVASFSEQYF.